This TCR beta chain was retrieved from a study of identical twins. Overall study results and limits: Sharing of beta out-of-frame sequences by twins showed a weaker excess. Twin sharing of out-of-frame TCR alpha was underestimated by models in monozygotic pairs. Low generation probability was overrepresented in out-of-frame alpha sequences shared by twins.

MiXCR was run by TCRdb on the 5' RACE reads, yielding one entry per CDR3 protein. The sample has hundreds of thousands of distinct CDR3 sequences, approximately 8% seen once. No donor was unhealthy or non-Caucasian. The V gene lost 0 bases and the J gene lost 0 bases, with 18 bases spanning the gap. Germline assignment: CDR1 SGHAT and CDR2 FQNNGV. The length of the CDR3 is 19 residues. This clonotype was counted at least ten times. As yet, its antigen is unknown. The data also belong to a second study, concerning yellow fever vaccine responses in identical twins.

This receptor was taken from a woman aged 18 to 35 in good health. The chain carries TRBV11-2 and TRBJ2-1; D is uncertain. Sequencing was done on a sample of CD8+ T cells sorted from blood. The CDR3 sequence: CASSLDTWRSENSYNEQFF. The CDR3 DNA reads TGTGCCAGCAGCTTAGATACTTGGCGGTCCGAGAACTCCTACAATGAGCAGTTCTTC.